This T cell receptor beta chain was profiled in a study of beta chain features in type 1 diabetes. For the study at large: Cell yields, gender and age were comparable in patients and healthy donors. Study-wide results and limits: PCR might show a preference for shorter templates, equally across patients and controls. Among patients, naive, central memory and Treg TCRB repertoires appeared more similar than among healthy donors.

With respect to this clone: Its antigen remains unidentified. Other DNA sequences within the sample encode an identical CDR3.

Germline loops: CDR1 MDHEN, CDR2 SYDVKM. Trimming at V came to 4 bases and at J to 4 bases, leaving 5 bases not matched to a gene. This CDR3 spans 15 amino acids. Of the isolated RNA, all was reverse transcribed, and so the sequenced material was expressed TCRB transcripts. The repertoire was sequenced with immunoSEQ multiplex PCR; TCRdb's copy has only in-frame clones and lacks some. This sample has hundreds of thousands of clones; 15% occur once, and the top ten carry about 0.097%. Material for sequencing was naive CD4+ T cells from blood. This sequence was found in a man between 18 and 35 years old in good health. This chain connects TRBV28 to TRBJ2-1; TRBD1 matches 9 bases. CDR3 in amino acids: CASSSGQGVYNEQFF. In DNA, the CDR3 is TGTGCCAGCAGTTCGGGACAGGGAGTTTACAATGAGCAGTTCTTC.